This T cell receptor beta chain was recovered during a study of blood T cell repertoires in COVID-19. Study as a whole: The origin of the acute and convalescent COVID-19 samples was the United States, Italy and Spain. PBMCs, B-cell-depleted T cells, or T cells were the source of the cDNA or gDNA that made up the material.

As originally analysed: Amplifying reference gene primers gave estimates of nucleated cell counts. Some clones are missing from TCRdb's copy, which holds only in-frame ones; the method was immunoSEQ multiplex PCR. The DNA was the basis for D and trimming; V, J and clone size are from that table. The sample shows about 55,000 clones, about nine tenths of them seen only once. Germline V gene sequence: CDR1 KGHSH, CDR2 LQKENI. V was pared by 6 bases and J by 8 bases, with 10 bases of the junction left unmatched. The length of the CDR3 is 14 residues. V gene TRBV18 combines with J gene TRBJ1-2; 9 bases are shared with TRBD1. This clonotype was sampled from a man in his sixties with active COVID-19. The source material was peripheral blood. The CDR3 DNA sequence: TGTGCCAGCTCGCCGATAACAGGGGGCGACGGCTACACCTTC. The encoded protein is CASSPITGGDGYTF.